This TCR beta chain was sequenced in a study of beta chain features in type 1 diabetes. Points from the study as a whole: The VDJ junctions of type 1 diabetes patients carried fewer insertions and more deletions. Shorter TCRB CDR3s, moderately but significantly so, marked every one of the four CD4+ subsets in Type 1 diabetes patients.

Every donor provided one heparinised blood draw, which averaged about 110 mL. Sorting produced populations that all topped 95% purity. The CDR3 has 15 amino acids. Unmatched junction bases numbered 6, after V lost 2 bases and J lost 5 bases. Per the germline V gene, CDR1 is ENHRY and CDR2 is SYGVKD. As for this clone: Its antigen remains unidentified.

What was sequenced were expressed TCRB transcripts, since all of the isolated RNA had been reverse transcribed. TCRdb keeps only in-frame clones here, not all; method: immunoSEQ multiplex PCR. In the table there are around 70,000 clones, about 48% of which are singletons. This TCR was recovered from a young man with type 1 diabetes. The chain links TRBV10-3 to TRBJ2-3; TRBD1 matches at 8 bases. The sequenced material came from central memory CD4+ T cells from blood. The CDR3 is CAISEPGQVEDTQYF. In nucleotides, the CDR3 is TGTGCCATCAGTGAGCCGGGACAGGTTGAAGATACGCAGTATTTT.